This T cell receptor (beta chain) was retrieved from a study of cytomegalovirus exposure and HLA in healthy donors. Whole-study results and caveats: According to an earlier analysis, most TCR beta V segments yielded productive rearrangements about 90% or about 30% of the time. Many donors shared some public TCRs, even though most TCR sequences were rare. Some V segments, TRBV6-2 and TRBV6-3 among them, were indistinguishable and were therefore excluded.

V dropped 2 bases and J dropped 3; count of bases not matched to a gene: 3. This CDR3 spans 15 amino acids. Per germline, CDR1 MNHNY and CDR2 SVGAGI (reference sequence). This clone has just one count. Its antigen is as yet unknown. PCR primers comprised 60 Vbeta and 13 Jbeta primers. Clones were sequenced by immunoSEQ multiplex PCR, and TCRdb holds only the in-frame ones, with some missing. Of some 170,000 clones in the sample, around 79% were seen once. The sequence came from a man between 40 and 49 years old in good health and CMV-seropositive. V and J are TRBV6-6 and TRBJ2-7; 11 bases map to TRBD1. Sequenced material: PBMCs. The CDR3: CASSYGTGGNYEQYF. DNA for the CDR3: TGTGCCAGCAGTTACGGGACAGGGGGTAACTACGAGCAGTACTTC.